The next 9 T cell receptor beta chains were all read from a single sample in a study of blood T cell repertoires in COVID-19. Assay: immunoSEQ multiplex PCR; the TCRdb copy retains only in-frame clones and omits some. The profile shows about 200,000 clones, roughly nine tenths of them singletons. Sequencing input: peripheral blood. These receptors were taken from a woman aged 45-65 years with acute or convalescent COVID-19.

The genes are TRBV27 and TRBJ2-7; 7 bases fit TRBD1. The CDR3 length is 13 residues. Germline lookup yields CDR1 MNHEY and CDR2 SMNVEV (reference sequence). Trimming removed 7 bases from V and 3 bases from J; junction bases left unmatched: 6. CDR3: CASKRQGFYEQYF. Here the CDR3 DNA reads TGTGCCAGCAAAAGACAGGGATTCTACGAGCAGTACTTC.

This chain connects TRBV6-5 to TRBJ1-2; 8 bases map to TRBD1. CDR1 MNHEY and CDR2 SVGAGI come from the germline V gene. This CDR3 is 13 amino acids long. V lost 7 bases to trimming and J lost 4 bases; unmatched junction nucleotides: 5. The CDR3 sequence is CASTTGQAYGYTF. The CDR3 DNA is TGTGCCAGCACTACGGGACAGGCCTATGGCTACACCTTC.

The chain recombines TRBV4-1 with TRBJ2-2, with TRBD2 as a possible D gene (5 bases). The CDR3 is made up of 15 amino acids. V lost 1 base and J lost 4, with 10 bases in between. Germline CDR1 reads MGHRA; CDR2 reads YSYEKL. CDR3 loop: CASSQVYGGTGELFF. In DNA form, the CDR3 reads TGCGCCAGCAGCCAAGTTTACGGAGGCACCGGGGAGCTGTTTTTT.

This rearrangement joins TRBV6-5 to TRBJ1-1, with 8 bases matching TRBD1. Germline V gene sequence: CDR1 MNHEY, CDR2 SVGAGI. The CDR3 totals 14 residues. V lost 5 bases and J lost 4; bases outside the gene matches: 6. CDR3 sequence (DNA): TGTGCCAGCAGTCAACAGGGGGGGGGCACTGAAGCTTTCTTT. Amino acid sequence: CASSQQGGGTEAFF.

Here the CDR3 reads CASRSLSRGPQHF. The CDR3 DNA is TGTGCCAGCAGGTCATTATCGCGTGGGCCCCAGCATTTT. V gene TRBV12-3 or TRBV12-4 combines with J gene TRBJ1-5, with D unclear. There are 13 residues in the CDR3. V was pared by 6 bases and J by 9 bases, with 15 bases between.

The chain links TRBV10-2 to TRBJ1-2; D unresolved. V was clipped by 0 bases and J by 4 bases, with 9 bases between them. CDR3 size: 14 residues. CDR1 is WSHSY and CDR2 is SAAADI in the germline V gene. DNA for the CDR3: TGCGCCAGCAGTGAGTCGACGGGGTTCTATGGCTACACCTTC. Translating it yields CASSESTGFYGYTF.

The chain couples TRBV5-1 to TRBJ2-3, with no clear D. The germline gives CDR1 SGHRS, CDR2 YFSETQ. Trimming removed 4 bases at V and 2 bases at J, with 11 bases between. There are 14 residues in the CDR3. The chain's CDR3 is CASSLDSPTDTQYF. Here the CDR3 DNA reads TGCGCCAGCAGCCTCGACTCCCCCACAGATACGCAGTATTTT. Complete variable domain (other parts from reference TRBV5-1 and TRBJ2-3): KAGVTQTPRYLIKTRGQQVTLSCSPISGHRSVSWYQQTPGQGLQFLFEYFSETQRNKGNFPGRFSGRQFSNSRSEMNVSTLELGDSALYLCASSLDSPTDTQYFGPGTRLTVL.

The rearrangement joins TRBV6-2 or TRBV6-3 to TRBJ2-1, with 15 nucleotides matching TRBD2. Germline CDR1 and CDR2: MNHEY and SVGEGT. CDR3 length: 16 residues. V lost 6 bases and J lost 7; bases outside the gene matches: 7. The CDR3 DNA follows: TGTGCCAGCAGCTGGACTAGCGGGGGGGCCAAGAATGAGCAGTTCTTC. It specifies CASSWTSGGAKNEQFF.

The chain combines TRBV10-3 with TRBJ1-1; 8 bases fit TRBD1. This CDR3 is 13 amino acids long. V lost 6 bases to trimming and J lost 1 base; unmatched junction nucleotides: 1. Germline V lookup: CDR1 ENHRY, CDR2 SYGVKD. CDR3 DNA: TGTGCCATCAGGACAGGGGCGAACACTGAAGCTTTCTTT. Translation: CAIRTGANTEAFF.